The rows below give T cell receptor beta chains drawn from one sample of a study of T cell changes during pregnancy in multiple sclerosis. Only in-frame clones appear in the TCRdb table, and some are missing; sequencing was by immunoSEQ multiplex PCR. The data hold approximately 110,000 clones, with about nine tenths observed a single time. This material consisted of peripheral blood, taken after pregnancy. The receptors shown here come from a female donor with multiple sclerosis, enrolled in a pregnancy study. Each CDR3 is given with its conserved first and last residue. A D gene is named only where the DNA matches it firmly. Only part of the rows carry a size: once, few, many, or a class if the clone is expanded.

V gene	D gene	clone size	J gene	CDR3 DNA	CDR3 protein
TRBV7-9	-	-	TRBJ2-5	TGTGCCAGCAGCCTCCTCGGGGAGACCCAGTACTTC	CASSLLGETQYF
TRBV19	-	-	TRBJ1-6	TGTGCCAGTAGTATAGGGGGCACCCTCCACTTT	CASSIGGTLHF
TRBV19	TRBD1	once	TRBJ1-1	TGTGCCAGTACGCAGGGGGCCTTGAACACTGAAGCTTTCTTT	CASTQGALNTEAFF
TRBV6-4	TRBD2	-	TRBJ2-1	TGTGCCAGCAGTGACTCGGCGGGGGGGAGAGATGAGCAGTTCTTC	CASSDSAGGRDEQFF
TRBV11-2	-	-	TRBJ1-3	TGTGCCAGCAGCCCCAGGGCCTTATCTGGAAACACCATATATTTT	CASSPRALSGNTIYF
TRBV2	-	-	TRBJ2-5	TGTGCCAGCGCCGTGACACAAGTAGCGGCCGCCCACTTC	CASAVTQVAAAHF
TRBV11-2	TRBD2	-	TRBJ2-1	TGTGCCAGCAGCTTATCGGGGGGGGCCTATGAGCAGTTCTTC	CASSLSGGAYEQFF
TRBV6-5	TRBD2	-	TRBJ2-2	TGTGCCAGCAGTTCAGCGGGAGACACCGGGGAGCTGTTTTTT	CASSSAGDTGELFF
TRBV11-2	TRBD1	-	TRBJ1-1	TGTGCCAGCAGACCGGACAGGGTAGCCACTGAAGCTTTCTTT	CASRPDRVATEAFF
TRBV7-6	-	-	TRBJ2-7	TGTGCCAGCAGCTTAGCCCGGAGTTACGAGCAGTACTTC	CASSLARSYEQYF
TRBV30	-	-	TRBJ2-2	TGTGCCTCCACCCGTACGCGGGTCGGGGAGCTGTTTTTT	CASTRTRVGELFF
TRBV5-5	-	once	TRBJ2-1	TGTGCCAGCAGTCCGGGACACTCTGATTACAATGAGCAGTTCTTC	CASSPGHSDYNEQFF
TRBV30	TRBD2	once	TRBJ2-1	TGTGCCTGGGTCCCCGGGACTAGGGGCAATGAGCAGTTCTTC	CAWVPGTRGNEQFF
TRBV6-6	-	-	TRBJ1-1	TGTGCCAGCACCGACTGGGACACTGAAGCTTTCTTT	CASTDWDTEAFF
TRBV23-1	-	-	TRBJ1-6	TGCGCCAGCCCACGAGGTGGCTCCACGAATTCACCCCTCCACTTT	CASPRGGSTNSPLHF
TRBV6-5	-	-	TRBJ1-1	TGTGCCAGCAGCCGCGGGACGCCCGGAAACACTGAAGCTTTCTTT	CASSRGTPGNTEAFF
TRBV7-9	TRBD1	few	TRBJ2-3	TGTGCCAGCAGACCGGACAGGTTCACAGATACGCAGTATTTT	CASRPDRFTDTQYF
TRBV9	TRBD1	-	TRBJ2-2	TGTGCCAGCAGCGTAGCCATGACAGGGGACACCGGGGAGCTGTTTTTT	CASSVAMTGDTGELFF
TRBV2	-	-	TRBJ2-7	TGTGCCAGCAGTGAAGGCCAGGGCTCAGTCTACGAGCAGTACTTC	CASSEGQGSVYEQYF
TRBV5-6	TRBD1	-	TRBJ2-7	TGTGCCAGCAGCCTGTATCCGGGACAGGGGAGGGACGAGCAGTACTTC	CASSLYPGQGRDEQYF
TRBV7-3	TRBD2	-	TRBJ2-3	TGTGCCAGCAGTTCTAGCGGGGGGGATCAGGGTACGCAGTATTTT	CASSSSGGDQGTQYF
TRBV6-5	-	-	TRBJ1-2	TGTGCCAGCGGGCGGGCGGATGGACGTGGCTACACCTTC	CASGRADGRGYTF
TRBV11-3	-	-	TRBJ2-3	TGTGCCAGCAGCTTAGTAAAAAATACGCAGTATTTT	CASSLVKNTQYF
TRBV19	TRBD1	-	TRBJ2-7	TGTGCCAGTAGTATTGAACAGGGGGCGACCTACGAGCAGTACTTC	CASSIEQGATYEQYF
TRBV5-4	-	-	TRBJ2-1	TGTGCCAGCAGTTCTAGACAGGCCGGATCCTACAATGAGCAGTTCTTC	CASSSRQAGSYNEQFF
TRBV5-1	TRBD1	-	TRBJ1-1	TGCGCCAGCAGCTGGGGACAGTCGAGAACTGAAGCTTTCTTT	CASSWGQSRTEAFF
TRBV2	TRBD2	-	TRBJ2-4	TGTGCCAGCGGAACTAGCGGGGGGGCGGGAAACATTCAGTACTTC	CASGTSGGAGNIQYF
TRBV4-1	TRBD2	-	TRBJ2-1	TGCGCCAGCAGCACAACACTAGCGGGGGCCCACAATGAGCAGTTCTTC	CASSTTLAGAHNEQFF
TRBV6-1	TRBD1	few	TRBJ1-5	TGTGCCAGCAGTGAAGACAGGGGGCAGCCCCAGCATTTT	CASSEDRGQPQHF
TRBV5-6	-	-	TRBJ1-1	TGTGCCAGCAGCTTCGGACTGAGTTTCAACACTGAAGCTTTCTTT	CASSFGLSFNTEAFF